The next 32 T cell receptor beta chains were all read from a single sample in a study of T-cell memory formation after mild COVID-19. Each CDR3 protein is one row after TCRdb ran MiXCR on the 5' RACE reads. The sample consists of hundreds of thousands of distinct CDR3 sequences, more than 15% of them appearing once. The sample was PBMCs or a T cell subset sorted from them (not recorded which). These receptors all come from an adult woman who had mild COVID-19 (a few samples of this study predate the infection). Cell type and time point are not known.

The rearrangement uses TRBV10-3 and TRBJ1-1, with TRBD1 identical over 8 bases. The trim removed 2 bases at V and 1 base at J, leaving 0 bases unmatched. Germline CDR1 is ENHRY and CDR2 is SYGVKD. This CDR3 contains 14 residues. CDR3 in DNA: TGTGCCATCAGTGAGGACAGGGGGAACACTGAAGCTTTCTTT. This encodes CAISEDRGNTEAFF.

This clonotype has just a few counts. This chain joins TRBV6-6 and TRBJ2-5, with D possibly being TRBD1 (6 bases). Per the germline V gene, CDR1 is MNHNY and CDR2 is SVGAGI (reference sequence). The CDR3 is made up of 15 amino acids. V lost 2 bases and J 4 bases, leaving 14 bases between the germline ends. The CDR3 DNA follows: TGTGCCAGCAGTTACCCGTACTCAGGGGTAGAGACCCAGTACTTC. This sequence encodes CASSYPYSGVETQYF.

This clonotype has more than one count but fewer than ten. For the CDR3, the DNA is TGTGCCAGCAGAGAGGACAGGGGGCCTCAAGAGACCCAGTACTTC. Translation gives CASREDRGPQETQYF. This sequence joins TRBV6-5 and TRBJ2-5; 11 positions agree with TRBD1. The CDR3 runs to 15 residues. J was trimmed by 2 bases and V by 6 bases; bases with no gene match: 5. The germline CDR1 and CDR2 sequences are MNHEY and SVGAGI.

This rearrangement joins TRBV7-9 to TRBJ2-3, with D hard to call. V lost 5 bases and J 2 bases, leaving 17 bases between the germline ends. CDR1 is SEHNR, CDR2 FQNEAQ, per germline (reference sequence). The CDR3 totals 16 residues. CDR3 nucleotide sequence: TGTGCCAGCAGCCAAGACAAGGGCTATCTCACAGATACGCAGTATTTT. This codes for CASSQDKGYLTDTQYF.

Comment on this clonotype: A much larger clone lies a single base off, so this may be a read error. The chain recombines TRBV12-3 or TRBV12-4 with TRBJ1-6; 11 bases map to TRBD1. The CDR3 loop spans 15 amino acids. This chain's CDR3 is CDSRLRGQGDSPLHF. CDR3 bases: TGTGACAGCAGACTACGGGGACAGGGGGATTCACCCCTCCACTTT.

The chain employs TRBV5-5 and TRBJ2-7; perhaps D is TRBD1 or TRBD2 (6 bases each). CDR3 length equals 16 residues. Germline-derived CDR1 and CDR2 are SGHKS and YYEKEE (reference sequence). V was shortened by 0 bases and J by 3 bases, with 16 bases between the two germline ends. The CDR3 sequence: CASSLEGDFSYYEQYF. For the CDR3, the DNA is TGTGCCAGCAGCTTGGAGGGGGACTTTAGCTACTACGAGCAGTACTTC.

The chain has TRBV29-1 and TRBJ2-3, with 11 bases lining up with TRBD2. Germline V gives CDR1 SQVTM, CDR2 ANQGSEA. The CDR3 length is 14 residues. The CDR3 DNA follows: TGCACGACCCGGACTAGCGGGCTCACAGATACGCAGTATTTT. Its translation: CTTRTSGLTDTQYF.

This clonotype was seen more than once but under ten times. This chain links TRBV7-8 with TRBJ1-5; 8 bases match TRBD1. Germline values: CDR1 SGHVS, CDR2 FQNEAQ. The length of the CDR3 is 15 residues. V gave up 5 bases and J gave up 6 bases; unmatched junction bases: 9. The CDR3 region has the DNA TGTGCCAGCAGCCCTCCCGACAGGGGTGGTCAGCCCCAGCATTTT. Its translation is CASSPPDRGGQPQHF.

This clonotype was seen more than once but under ten times. The rearrangement uses TRBV5-5 and TRBJ1-1; TRBD1 matches 11 bases. Germline-derived CDR1 and CDR2 are SGHKS and YYEKEE (reference sequence). J gave up 5 bases and V 3 bases, and 9 bases lay outside the gene matches. The CDR3 has 16 amino acids. The CDR3 is CASSWHPGQGVTEAFF. Here the CDR3 DNA reads TGTGCCAGCAGCTGGCACCCGGGACAGGGGGTGACTGAAGCTTTCTTT.

This clonotype appeared many times. This rearrangement joins TRBV6-1 to TRBJ1-1; no reliable D call. Trimming removed 7 bases at V and 0 bases at J, with 3 bases between. The CDR3 is made up of 11 amino acids. CDR1 MNHNS and CDR2 SASEGT come from the germline V gene. Here the CDR3 reads CASILNTEAFF. CDR3 nucleotides: TGTGCCAGCATCCTGAACACTGAAGCTTTCTTT.

In its sample, this clonotype was seen once. The CDR3 nucleotides read TGTGCCAGCAGTCATCCGGCTGGGGCCAACGTCCTGACTTTC. It codes for CASSHPAGANVLTF. V gene TRBV7-9 combines with J gene TRBJ2-6; D ambiguous. This CDR3 spans 14 amino acids. Trimming cost V 6 bases and J 2 bases, with 8 bases left between them. In germline, CDR1 is SEHNR, CDR2 FQNEAQ (reference sequence).

This clonotype has a handful of counts. J is TRBJ2-7 and V is TRBV7-2, with 9 positions matching TRBD1. Germline trimming cut 8 bases from V and 0 bases from J; bases unmatched to any gene: 5. The CDR3 consists of 14 residues. Looked up from germline, CDR1 is SGHTA and CDR2 is FQGNSA. The CDR3 nucleotides are TGTGCCAGCGGACAGGGGCCAACCTCCTACGAGCAGTACTTC. This translates into CASGQGPTSYEQYF. Full variable domain (outside the CDR3, taken from reference TRBV7-2 and TRBJ2-7): GAGVSQSPSNKVTEKGKDVELRCDPISGHTALYWYRQSLGQGLEFLIYFQGNSAPDKSGLPSDRFSAERTGGSVSTLTIQRTQQEDSAVYLCASGQGPTSYEQYFGPGTRLTVT.

This clonotype occurred a few times. The chain combines TRBV10-3 with TRBJ2-3, with TRBD1 as a possible D gene (6 bases). The V end lost 6 bases, the J end lost 0 bases, and 10 bases lay between the germline ends. The CDR3 consists of 14 residues. CDR1 is ENHRY, CDR2 SYGVKD, per germline. The CDR3 bases are TGTGCCATCAGCACAGGGATCAGCACAGATACGCAGTATTTT. It is translated as CAISTGISTDTQYF.

The rearrangement links TRBV12-3 or TRBV12-4 to TRBJ1-2, with a possible D match to TRBD1 (5 bases). V was shortened by 6 bases and J by 8 bases, with 16 bases between the two germline ends. The CDR3 totals 13 residues. CDR3 protein: CASSLIGGWGYTF. The CDR3 DNA reads as TGTGCCAGCAGCCTTATCGGGGGTTGGGGCTACACCTTC.

V and J are TRBV9 and TRBJ2-7; 9 nucleotides agree with TRBD1. There are 14 residues in the CDR3. The V gene end was trimmed by 6 bases and the J gene end by 9 bases; junction bases not matched to a gene: 13. Germline V CDR1 and CDR2: SGDLS, YYNGEE. The CDR3 region is CASNPGTGTRGQYF. CDR3 nucleotide sequence: TGTGCCAGCAACCCCGGGACAGGGACCCGTGGGCAGTACTTC.

In this sample, this clonotype turned up a few times. The chain employs TRBV20-1 and TRBJ2-3, with D possibly being TRBD2 (6 bases). This CDR3 comprises 15 residues. V shed 1 base and J shed 2 bases, with 13 bases lying between them. Germline loops: CDR1 DFQATT, CDR2 SNEGSKA (reference sequence). CDR3 sequence: CSARATGEVTDTQYF. As DNA, the CDR3 is TGCAGTGCTAGAGCAACGGGAGAGGTCACAGATACGCAGTATTTT.

The rearrangement links TRBV6-5 to TRBJ2-4, with D perhaps matching TRBD1 (5 bases). This CDR3 spans 16 amino acids. V lost 0 bases and J 0 bases, leaving 9 bases between the germline ends. Germline-derived CDR1 and CDR2 are MNHEY and SVGAGI. Written as DNA, the CDR3 is TGTGCCAGCAGTTACTCTTACACAGGAGCCAAAAACATTCAGTACTTC. It specifies CASSYSYTGAKNIQYF.

In this sample, this clonotype turned up a few times. The chain is built from TRBV4-3 and TRBJ2-7, with D unclear. V lost 1 base and J lost 1, with 8 bases in between. The CDR3 length is 14 residues. The germline V gene encodes CDR1 LGHNA and CDR2 YSLEER. CDR3 nucleotide sequence: TGCGCCAGCAGCCAAGGCGTACAGTCCTACGAGCAGTACTTC. It encodes CASSQGVQSYEQYF.

A few counts support this clonotype. This sequence joins TRBV7-8 and TRBJ2-1, with D possibly being TRBD2 (5 bases). Germline CDR1 reads SGHVS; CDR2 reads FQNEAQ. Trimming removed 5 bases at V and 7 bases at J, with 12 bases between. This CDR3 spans 13 amino acids. Here the CDR3 reads CASSPKLENEQFF. Written as DNA, the CDR3 is TGTGCCAGCAGCCCCAAACTAGAGAATGAGCAGTTCTTC.

This clonotype was seen a few times. The rearrangement links TRBV5-4 to TRBJ2-7; D gene uncertain. Looked up from germline, CDR1 is SGHNT and CDR2 is YYREEE (reference sequence). Trimming took off 3 bases at V and 2 bases at J, with 15 bases between the two ends. The CDR3 consists of 15 residues. The CDR3 protein is CASSYYHLSTYEQYF. The DNA for the CDR3 is TGTGCCAGCAGCTACTACCACCTCTCAACCTACGAGCAGTACTTC.

This chain joins TRBV7-2 and TRBJ1-5; no clear D. The V and J ends lost 4 bases and 9 bases respectively, with 19 bases between them. Germline CDR1 SGHTA, CDR2 FQGNSA. CDR3 length equals 15 residues. The CDR3 is CASSSPVLGNWPQHF. The CDR3 DNA follows: TGTGCCAGCAGCTCCCCCGTCCTCGGTAACTGGCCCCAGCATTTT. The complete variable domain, with remaining parts taken from reference TRBV7-2 and TRBJ1-5, reads GAGVSQSPSNKVTEKGKDVELRCDPISGHTALYWYRQSLGQGLEFLIYFQGNSAPDKSGLPSDRFSAERTGGSVSTLTIQRTQQEDSAVYLCASSSPVLGNWPQHFGDGTRLSIL.

This clonotype was picked up a small number of times. The chain joins TRBV29-1 to TRBJ1-1, with D possibly TRBD1 on 5 matching bases. From germline, CDR1 is SQVTM and CDR2 ANQGSEA. The CDR3 runs to 13 residues. Trimming shortened V by 6 bases and J by 1 base, and 12 bases separated the two germline ends. CDR3 sequence: CSVMGPSNTEAFF. For the CDR3, the DNA is TGCAGCGTCATGGGACCTTCGAACACTGAAGCTTTCTTT.

This clonotype has a single count. The chain employs TRBV5-5 and TRBJ2-5, with a possible D match to TRBD2 (6 bases). Germline V CDR1 and CDR2: SGHKS, YYEKEE (reference sequence). This CDR3 is built from 15 residues. Trimming left V 0 bases short and J 4 bases short, with 13 bases between. The CDR3 nucleotides are TGTGCCAGCAGCTTGGTAGAGTGGGGAGGAGAGACCCAGTACTTC. Translating it yields CASSLVEWGGETQYF. Full variable domain (remainder filled in from reference TRBV5-5 and TRBJ2-5): DAGVTQSPTHLIKTRGQQVTLRCSPISGHKSVSWYQQVLGQGPQFIFQYYEKEERGRGNFPDRFSARQFPNYSSELNVNALLLGDSALYLCASSLVEWGGETQYFGPGTRLLVL.

The chain links TRBV27 to TRBJ2-1, with D possibly being TRBD1 (5 bases). Germline V gene data show CDR1 as MNHEY and CDR2 as SMNVEV (reference sequence). CDR3 length: 17 residues. Trimming took 3 bases from V and 10 from J, leaving 25 bases between them. The CDR3 DNA reads as TGTGCCAGCAGTTTTTTGGTCACAGGAGCTTTACAATTGGAGCAGTTCTTC. Its protein product is CASSFLVTGALQLEQFF.

In this sample, this clonotype turned up many times. The rearrangement joins TRBV19 to TRBJ1-2; 7 bases are a match to TRBD1. This CDR3 spans 15 amino acids. With V trimmed by 7 bases and J by 5 bases, 13 bases remained unmatched. The V gene's germline CDR1 is LNHDA and CDR2 SQIVND (reference sequence). The CDR3 region is CASTTRDRGNYGYTF. In nucleotides, the CDR3 is TGTGCCAGTACTACCCGGGACAGAGGAAATTATGGCTACACCTTC.

This chain links TRBV2 with TRBJ2-7, with D perhaps assigned TRBD1 or TRBD2 (6 bases each). CDR1 SNHLY and CDR2 FYNNEI come from the germline V gene. Trimming removed 6 bases at V and 7 bases at J, with 19 bases between. The CDR3 spans 14 residues. As DNA, the CDR3 is TGTGCCAGCAGCGTGGCGTGGGGGGCTCTAGAGCAGTACTTC. It yields the protein CASSVAWGALEQYF.

V and J are TRBV9 and TRBJ2-3; 7 positions agree with TRBD2. The CDR3 contains 15 residues. V lost 0 bases, J lost 3 bases, and 4 bases stayed unmatched. Germline CDR1 reads SGDLS; CDR2 reads YYNGEE. DNA of the CDR3: TGTGCCAGCAGCGTAGCGAGCGGGGCAACAGATACGCAGTATTTT. This sequence encodes CASSVASGATDTQYF. Combining the CDR3 with reference TRBV9 and TRBJ2-3 gives the whole variable domain DSGVTQTPKHLITATGQRVTLRCSPRSGDLSVYWYQQSLDQGLQFLIQYYNGEERAKGNILERFSAQQFPDLHSELNLSSLELGDSALYFCASSVASGATDTQYFGPGTRLTVL.

The rearrangement uses TRBV3-1 and TRBJ2-2, with 12 positions matching TRBD2. This CDR3 spans 19 amino acids. V trimming: 4 bases; J trimming: 4 bases; junction bases outside the gene matches: 13. Germline V gene sequence: CDR1 LGHDT, CDR2 YNNKEL (reference sequence). Here the CDR3 DNA reads TGTGCCAGCAGCCGTGATAGGACTAGCGGGGAAAGGCCCACCGGGGAGCTGTTTTTT. Its protein is CASSRDRTSGERPTGELFF.

The chain carries TRBV10-3 and TRBJ1-5; TRBD1 might be the D (5 bases). The germline V and J ends were trimmed by 4 bases and 5 bases, with 21 bases remaining between them. Per germline, CDR1 ENHRY and CDR2 SYGVKD. This CDR3 has 17 residues. In DNA form, the CDR3 reads TGTGCCATCAGTGGATGGGGGACGGGAATAGGGGATCAGCCCCAGCATTTT. It codes for CAISGWGTGIGDQPQHF.

The chain couples TRBV12-3 or TRBV12-4 to TRBJ1-2; 8 positions match TRBD1. The trim removed 5 bases at V and 2 bases at J, leaving 7 bases unmatched. This CDR3 comprises 15 residues. The CDR3 nucleotides read TGTGCCAGCAGTGCAAACAGGGGGTCGAACTATGGCTACACCTTC. As protein: CASSANRGSNYGYTF.

This clonotype was observed at least ten times. V is TRBV15 and J is TRBJ2-3; the match to TRBD2 covers 8 bases. V was pared by 1 base and J by 5 bases, with 2 bases of the junction left unmatched. Germline CDR1 and CDR2: LNHNV and YYDKDF (reference sequence). This CDR3 region has 14 residues. DNA for the CDR3: TGTGCCACCAGCAGAGGGCTAGCGGGAGATACGCAGTATTTT. Translated, it gives CATSRGLAGDTQYF.

This clonotype was observed a handful of times. The chain combines TRBV20-1 with TRBJ2-1; D is possibly TRBD1 (5 bases). This CDR3 has 11 residues. CDR1 is DFQATT, CDR2 SNEGSKA, per germline (reference sequence). The CDR3 DNA follows: TGCAGACAACGACAGTACAATGAGCAGTTCTTC. Its protein is CRQRQYNEQFF.